This paragraph covers one T cell receptor (beta chain) sequence. What it recognizes is unknown. Trimming stripped 2 bases from V and 7 bases from J, with 12 bases between. The germline V gene has CDR1 MNHNS and CDR2 SASEGT. The CDR3 has 14 residues. TCRdb re-called the 5' RACE reads with MiXCR, one entry per CDR3 protein. The sample lists roughly 690,000 distinct CDR3 sequences; 5.5% to 6.5% were seen once. This sample stems from a study of identical twins. Study-wide findings and caveats: Model-predicted out-of-frame TCR alpha sharing fell below observed values in monozygotic twins. Invariant cells of the MAIT and iNKT types might have partly distorted the zero-insertion analyses. Memory repertoires lacked the insertion deficit that abundant cord blood beta clonotypes showed.

The sequencing sample was made of naive T cells sorted from blood. The clonotype comes from a man aged 18 to 29 in good health. V and J are TRBV6-1 and TRBJ1-5; no clear D gene. CDR3 sequence reads: CASSELPGPQPQHF. The CDR3 DNA is TGTGCCAGCAGTGAATTGCCAGGCCCGCAGCCCCAGCATTTT.